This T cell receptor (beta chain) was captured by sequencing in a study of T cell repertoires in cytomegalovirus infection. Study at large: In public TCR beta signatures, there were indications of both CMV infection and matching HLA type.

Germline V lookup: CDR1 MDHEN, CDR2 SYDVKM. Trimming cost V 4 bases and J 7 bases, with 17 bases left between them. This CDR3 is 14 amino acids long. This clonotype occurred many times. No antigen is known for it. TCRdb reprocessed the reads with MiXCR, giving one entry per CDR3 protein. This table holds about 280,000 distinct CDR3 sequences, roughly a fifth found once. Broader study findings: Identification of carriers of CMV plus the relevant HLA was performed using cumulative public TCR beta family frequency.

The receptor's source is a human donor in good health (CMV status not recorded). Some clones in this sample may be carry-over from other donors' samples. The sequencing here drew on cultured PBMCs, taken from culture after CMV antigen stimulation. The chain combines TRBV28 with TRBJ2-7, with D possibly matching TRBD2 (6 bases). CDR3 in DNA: TGTGCCAGCAGTTCCCGGACTAAACCCACTGAGCAGTACTTC. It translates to CASSSRTKPTEQYF.